This TCR beta chain was recovered during a study of blood T cell repertoires in COVID-19. The protocol was immunoSEQ multiplex PCR, while the TCRdb copy is restricted to in-frame clones and leaves out a portion. The repertoire holds hundreds of thousands of clones, with 80% to 90% as singletons. There are 16 residues in the CDR3. Trimming cost V 7 bases and J 9 bases; bases outside gene matches: 17. Per the germline V gene, CDR1 is SNHLY and CDR2 is FYNNEI. The source material was peripheral blood. The rearrangement uses TRBV2 and TRBJ1-5; 8 bases are a match to TRBD1. The sequence was obtained from a woman aged 55-69 years with COVID-19, enrolled during active disease. The CDR3 sequence is CASKRSDRATPGPQHF. Here the CDR3 DNA reads TGTGCCAGCAAGCGCTCGGACAGGGCCACCCCGGGGCCCCAGCATTTT.